This TCR beta chain is from a study of blood T cells in healthy people across ages. General study points: No one knew whether donors had CMV, which possibly confounded expanded clonotype changes.

The authors extracted at least 6 micrograms of total RNA per sample. Next came a second PCR, run for about 6 to 11 cycles, which used a sample-barcoded 5' primer along with a J-beta primer mix. All samples yielded 2.5 million or more CDR3-containing paired-end reads. TCRdb recomputed calls from the 5' RACE reads with MiXCR, one row per CDR3 protein. In the table there are around 650,000 distinct CDR3 sequences, about 32% of which are singletons. The CDR3 is made up of 13 amino acids. Per the germline V gene, CDR1 is MGHDK and CDR2 is SYGVNS. This clonotype was seen only once. No antigen is known for it.

The source material was blood. The sequence was collected from a woman aged 80 or older in good health. The V gene is TRBV25-1, the J gene TRBJ2-5, with D perhaps TRBD1 (5 bases). The J call could be wrong; TRBJ2-7 is a better fit for the DNA end. The CDR3 here is CASSRALLDEQYF. The DNA of the CDR3 is TGTGCCAGCAGCAGGGCCCTGCTGGACGAGCAGTACTTC.